The 18 T cell receptor beta chains below all came from one sample that was sequenced in a study of T cells expressing NK-cell markers. Each CDR3 protein gets one entry in TCRdb, which reprocessed the 5' RACE reads and gives no DNA. In all, the sample yields 450,000 to 600,000 distinct CDR3 sequences. The sequencing input was blood T cells: a sorted CD56 or NKG2C T cell subset, CD4+ or CD8+ T cells, or bulk PBMC T cells (not recorded which). These receptors all stem from a man aged 18 to 30 in good health.

The V gene is TRBV12-3 or TRBV12-4, the J gene TRBJ1-6; the TRBD1 assignment by TCRdb is unverifiable without DNA. The CDR3 sequence is 14 residues long. This chain's CDR3 is CASSLQGFNSPLHF.

The chain joins TRBV5-1 to TRBJ2-5. Germline V gene sequence: CDR1 SGHRS, CDR2 YFSETQ. The CDR3 contains 15 residues. CDR3 amino acids: CASSLFEGVQETQYF.

The chain recombines TRBV12-3 or TRBV12-4 with TRBJ2-5; TCRdb reports TRBD1, a call that lacks DNA to check it against. CDR3 length: 17 amino acids. CDR3: CASSPGRGQERGETQYF.

V gene TRBV7-9 combines with J gene TRBJ2-5. The CDR3 totals 13 residues. Germline values: CDR1 SEHNR, CDR2 FQNEAQ (reference sequence). CDR3 loop: CASSLSNKETQYF.

J is TRBJ2-1 and V is TRBV24-1. This CDR3 region has 14 residues. CDR1 KGHDR and CDR2 SFDVKD come from the germline V gene. CDR3 protein: CATSDLLRMNEQFF.

The V call is TRBV27, the J call TRBJ2-2. The germline gives CDR1 MNHEY, CDR2 SMNVEV (reference sequence). The CDR3 spans 11 residues. The CDR3 loop reads CASRTAGELFF.

The V call is TRBV3-1, the J call TRBJ1-1. The CDR3 runs to 15 residues. The germline V gene has CDR1 LGHDT and CDR2 YNNKEL (reference sequence). The CDR3 region is CASEKGDIMNTEAFF.

The chain carries TRBV7-6 and TRBJ2-1; TCRdb picks TRBD2, but there is no DNA to check that call. CDR3 size: 16 residues. Germline assignment: CDR1 SGHVS and CDR2 FNYEAQ. CDR3 sequence: CASSLAWASNLYEQFF.

The CDR3 is CASSYSMDRGTDTQYF. This chain joins TRBV6-5 and TRBJ2-3; TCRdb proposes TRBD1, but this gene call is untestable without DNA. The CDR3 runs 16 residues. CDR1 and CDR2 (germline): MNHEY, SVGAGI.

The chain recombines TRBV24-1 with TRBJ2-1; the TCRdb D gene call, TRBD2, has no DNA to confirm it. Germline CDR1 is KGHDR and CDR2 is SFDVKD. CDR3 size: 15 residues. CDR3 loop: CATNIAGGDYNEQFF.

This chain uses TRBV20-1 with TRBJ1-5; TCRdb calls TRBD1, which cannot be checked without DNA. The CDR3 extends over 14 amino acids. Germline V lookup: CDR1 DFQATT, CDR2 SNEGSKA (reference sequence). CDR3 protein: CSASPRAQGVPQHF.

The genes are TRBV25-1 and TRBJ2-5; checking the TCRdb D call of TRBD2 is not possible without DNA. This CDR3 region has 17 residues. CDR1 is MGHDK and CDR2 is SYGVNS in the germline V gene. The CDR3 loop reads CASSEYLVGGNGETQYF.

CDR3 sequence reads: CASSPRTGTGYNEQFF. The rearrangement uses TRBV12-3 or TRBV12-4 and TRBJ2-1; TCRdb reports TRBD1, a call that lacks DNA to check it against. This CDR3 is 16 amino acids long.

The rearrangement links TRBV5-1 to TRBJ2-1. The length of the CDR3 is 14 residues. Germline CDR1 and CDR2: SGHRS and YFSETQ. The CDR3 sequence is CASSFGYGGNEQFF.

The CDR3 reads CASSVARFTDTQYF. The rearrangement uses TRBV6-2 or TRBV6-3 and TRBJ2-3. Germline loops: CDR1 MNHEY, CDR2 SVGEGT. CDR3 length: 14 amino acids.

This sequence joins TRBV5-1 and TRBJ2-3; TCRdb reports TRBD1, a call that lacks DNA to check it against. The CDR3 totals 14 residues. Germline CDR1 SGHRS, CDR2 YFSETQ. The CDR3 sequence is CASNPGHATDTQYF. The full variable domain, its missing parts supplied by reference TRBV5-1 and TRBJ2-3, is KAGVTQTPRYLIKTRGQQVTLSCSPISGHRSVSWYQQTPGQGLQFLFEYFSETQRNKGNFPGRFSGRQFSNSRSEMNVSTLELGDSALYLCASNPGHATDTQYFGPGTRLTVL.

This chain connects TRBV5-1 to TRBJ2-4. The CDR3 extends over 13 amino acids. Germline lookup yields CDR1 SGHRS and CDR2 YFSETQ. The chain's CDR3 is CASRADDGNIQYF.

V and J are TRBV29-1 and TRBJ2-3. The CDR3 runs to 14 residues. Germline V gene data show CDR1 as SQVTM and CDR2 as ANQGSEA. The CDR3 loop reads CSVEAHIDPDTQYF.